These T cell receptor beta chains were read from a single sample in a study of blood T cell repertoires in COVID-19. Sequencing was performed with immunoSEQ multiplex PCR; in TCRdb, only in-frame clones are kept and a portion is missing. The repertoire has about 120,000 clones, less than 95% of them found once; the top ten carry roughly 1.9%. Material for sequencing was peripheral blood. The receptors derive from a human donor with active COVID-19. The donor label of this sample is uncertain. The CDR3 runs from the conserved cysteine through the conserved F or W. The D gene is left open where the match is weak. Clone sizes are given selectively: once, few, many, or a class where the clone is expanded.

size: -; D: TRBD1; J: TRBJ1-4; V: TRBV27; DNA: TGTGCCAGCAGGGCCACCGGGCAGGGGGCTAATGAAAAACTGTTTTTT; CDR3: CASRATGQGANEKLFF
size: few; D: -; J: TRBJ1-2; V: TRBV5-1; DNA: TGCGCCAGCAGCTTGGATGCACGAGCGGGTGGCTACACCTTC; CDR3: CASSLDARAGGYTF
size: once; D: TRBD2; J: TRBJ2-3; V: TRBV5-1; DNA: TGCGCCAGCAGCTTCCCGGGACTAGCGGGGGTCACAGATACGCAGTATTTT; CDR3: CASSFPGLAGVTDTQYF
size: -; D: TRBD1; J: TRBJ2-6; V: TRBV13; DNA: TGTGCCAGCAGTCCTAACAGGGGTCCTGGGGCCAACGTCCTGACTTTC; CDR3: CASSPNRGPGANVLTF
size: -; D: TRBD1; J: TRBJ1-2; V: TRBV6-4; DNA: TGTGCCAGCAGTGACGGGACAGCTAACTATGGCTACACCTTC; CDR3: CASSDGTANYGYTF
size: once; D: TRBD2; J: TRBJ2-5; V: TRBV12-3/TRBV12-4; DNA: TGTGCCAGCAGACAAACGACTAGCGGGCCCTCTTACTTC; CDR3: CASRQTTSGPSYF
size: -; D: TRBD2; J: TRBJ2-5; V: TRBV18; DNA: TGTGCCAGCTCACCACGTACTAGCGCGGCAGAGACCCAGTACTTC; CDR3: CASSPRTSAAETQYF
size: few; D: -; J: TRBJ1-4; V: TRBV7-8; DNA: TGTGCCAGCAGCAAGACGGCGGGGAGGGAAAAACTGTTTTTT; CDR3: CASSKTAGREKLFF
size: -; D: -; J: TRBJ1-1; V: TRBV4-3; DNA: TGCGCCAGCAGCCAAGATTTCCCCTCCGGCAGGCCATTGAACACTGAAGCTTTCTTT; CDR3: CASSQDFPSGRPLNTEAFF
size: -; D: TRBD1; J: TRBJ1-5; V: TRBV27; DNA: TGTGCCAGCAGTTTATCTATTAACAGGGGGCGCGGGCAGCCCCAGCATTTT; CDR3: CASSLSINRGRGQPQHF
size: -; D: -; J: TRBJ2-3; V: TRBV4-3; DNA: TGCGCCAGCAGCCAAGCAGGGGCTGGCACAGATACGCAGTATTTT; CDR3: CASSQAGAGTDTQYF
size: many; D: TRBD2; J: TRBJ2-5; V: TRBV4-2; DNA: TGTGCCAGCAGCCAAGCAGTCGTGGGCGGGGGACGGGAGACCCAGTACTTC; CDR3: CASSQAVVGGGRETQYF
size: -; D: TRBD1; J: TRBJ1-1; V: TRBV5-1; DNA: TGCGCCAGCAGCTCACCCAGGGGACGACAGGGGATGAACACTGAAGCTTTCTTT; CDR3: CASSSPRGRQGMNTEAFF